Listed below are T cell receptor beta chains from one sample, sequenced in a study of blood T cell repertoires in COVID-19. TCRdb's copy holds only in-frame clones and misses some; the assay was immunoSEQ multiplex PCR. The sample has more than 95,000 clones; 65% to 90% are singletons. Sequenced sample: peripheral blood. These TCRs come from a woman older than 75 with acute or convalescent COVID-19. Each CDR3 is given with its conserved first and last residue. D genes are given only for firm matches. The size of a clone is reported for some rows only, either as once, few or many, or as a class for expanded clones.

d_call	j_call	v_call	clone_size	cdr3_nt	cdr3_aa
TRBD1	TRBJ1-2	TRBV10-3	-	TGTGCCATCAGTGAGACAGGGGACGGCTACACCTTC	CAISETGDGYTF
TRBD1	TRBJ2-2	TRBV19	-	TGTGCCAGTAGTATAGGCTGGACAGGGGAGAACAACGGGGAGCTGTTTTTT	CASSIGWTGENNGELFF
TRBD1	TRBJ1-2	TRBV4-3	once	TGCGCCAGCAGCCTGGAGACAGGGGGCCGAGGCTACACCTTC	CASSLETGGRGYTF
TRBD2	TRBJ2-1	TRBV5-6	-	TGTGCCAGCAGGGACCTAGCGGGGGGCAGCTCCTACAATGAGCAGTTCTTC	CASRDLAGGSSYNEQFF
-	TRBJ1-4	TRBV5-1	-	TGCGCCAGCAGCTCGACAGGCCCTACTTTGGAAGAACTGTTTTTT	CASSSTGPTLEELFF
-	TRBJ1-6	TRBV6-6	-	TGTGCCAGCAGTTACTCAACAGCTACCTATAATTCACCCCTCCACTTT	CASSYSTATYNSPLHF
-	TRBJ1-6	TRBV19	-	TGTGCCAGTAGTACGACAGTTTATAATTCACCCCTCCACTTT	CASSTTVYNSPLHF
-	TRBJ1-3	TRBV5-8	once	TGTGCCAGCAGCTTGGGCCGGAACCGCGGGGACACCATATATTTT	CASSLGRNRGDTIYF
TRBD2	TRBJ2-7	TRBV6-5	-	TGTGCCAGCACCAGGAGCGGGGGACCGGGATACGAGCAGTACTTC	CASTRSGGPGYEQYF
TRBD1	TRBJ1-2	TRBV7-2	-	TGTGCCAGCAGAAAAGGACAGGGCGCCTATGGCTACACCTTC	CASRKGQGAYGYTF
-	TRBJ2-7	TRBV7-2	few	TGTGCCAGCAGCTTAGGGAGGGCCTACGAGCAGTACTTC	CASSLGRAYEQYF
-	TRBJ1-5	TRBV15	-	TGTGCCACCGCGCGGGGAGTGGGCAATCAGCCCCAGCATTTT	CATARGVGNQPQHF
TRBD1	TRBJ1-3	TRBV9	-	TGTGCCAGCAGCGTAGCAGACAGGGGGATTGGAAACACCATATATTTT	CASSVADRGIGNTIYF
-	TRBJ1-2	TRBV10-3	once	TGTGCCACCCGACAGAGCGCCTATGGCTACACCTTC	CATRQSAYGYTF
TRBD1	TRBJ1-1	TRBV18	-	TGTGCCAGCTTAGGGGACAGGAACACTGAAGCTTTCTTT	CASLGDRNTEAFF
TRBD1	TRBJ1-4	TRBV3-1/TRBV3-2	-	TGTGCCAGCAGCCAATCAGGGGGAACTAATGAAAAACTGTTTTTT	CASSQSGGTNEKLFF
-	TRBJ1-6	TRBV4-3	-	TGCGCCAGCAGCCTATCGAGCGGGGATTCACCCCTCCACTTT	CASSLSSGDSPLHF
TRBD1	TRBJ1-5	TRBV11-2	few	TGTGCCAGCAGCTTAGGCAGGGGGGCTCCCCAGCATTTT	CASSLGRGAPQHF
-	TRBJ1-3	TRBV5-1	-	TGCGCCAGCAGCTACTCAGGGGAAGGCTCTGGAAACACCATATATTTT	CASSYSGEGSGNTIYF
-	TRBJ2-1	TRBV4-1	-	TGCGCCAGCAGCCAAGTCGACAACTACAATGAGCAGTTCTTC	CASSQVDNYNEQFF
-	TRBJ1-2	TRBV29-1	-	TGCAGCGTTCAGGGGTATGGCTACACCTTC	CSVQGYGYTF
-	TRBJ2-5	TRBV18	-	TGTGCCAGCTCACTCGAGGCCAGGGGAGAGACCCAGTACTTC	CASSLEARGETQYF
-	TRBJ1-5	TRBV7-9	-	TGTGCCAGCCAGCAGGGTTTTGGCAATCAGCCCCAGCATTTT	CASQQGFGNQPQHF
-	TRBJ2-6	TRBV5-1	-	TGCGCCAGCAGCTTGGGCGGGACTGGGGCCAACGTCCTGACTTTC	CASSLGGTGANVLTF
TRBD2	TRBJ2-3	TRBV14	-	TGTGCCAGCAGCGCCGGGACTAGTTCAGATACGCAGTATTTT	CASSAGTSSDTQYF
-	TRBJ2-2	TRBV24-1	-	TGTGCCACCAGTGATTTGGCAGGCGGGGTAGGCGGGGAGCTGTTTTTT	CATSDLAGGVGGELFF
TRBD2	TRBJ2-1	TRBV6-1	once	TGTGCCAGCAGTGAACGACTAGCGGGGACATACAATGAGCAGTTCTTC	CASSERLAGTYNEQFF
-	TRBJ1-2	TRBV4-3	-	TGCGCCAGCAGCCAAGGCTGGACTGGTGGCTACACCTTC	CASSQGWTGGYTF
-	TRBJ1-2	TRBV7-2	-	TGTGCCAGCAGCCGTACGGGGGATCGGAGATATGGCTACACCTTC	CASSRTGDRRYGYTF
-	TRBJ1-1	TRBV7-9	-	TGTGCCAGCAGCCTACAGGCCAACACTGAAGCTTTCTTT	CASSLQANTEAFF
-	TRBJ1-1	TRBV5-4	few	TGTGCCAGCAGCTTGGGTCAAATGAACACTGAAGCTTTCTTT	CASSLGQMNTEAFF
-	TRBJ1-1	TRBV5-1	-	TGCGCCAGCAGCCCACAGGGTCAGAACACTGAAGCTTTCTTT	CASSPQGQNTEAFF
TRBD2	TRBJ2-4	TRBV5-1	-	TGCGCCAGCAGCCCGGGACTAGCGGCCGACATTCAGTACTTC	CASSPGLAADIQYF
-	TRBJ1-1	TRBV18	-	TGTGCCAGCTCACCAAGCAGAGAAAAGCGAGCTTTCTTT	CASSPSREKRAFF
TRBD1	TRBJ2-1	TRBV3-1/TRBV3-2	-	TGTGCCAGCAGCCAAGGTGGGACAGGGACCAATGAGCAGTTCTTC	CASSQGGTGTNEQFF
TRBD2	TRBJ2-1	TRBV19	-	TGTGCCAGTTATTCATGCGGGGGGGCCTACAATGAGCAGTTCTTC	CASYSCGGAYNEQFF
-	TRBJ1-6	TRBV6-2/TRBV6-3	few	TGTGCCAGCAGTCGACAAGATAATTCACCCCTCCACTTT	CASSRQDNSPLHF
-	TRBJ1-2	TRBV11-2	-	TGTGCCAGCAGTCTCACGGACTATGGCTACACCTTC	CASSLTDYGYTF
-	TRBJ2-4	TRBV7-9	few	TGTGCCAGCAGCGCAAACAGGGAGGGAGCCAAAAACATTCAGTACTTC	CASSANREGAKNIQYF
-	TRBJ1-5	TRBV6-5	-	TGTGCCAGCAGTTACGAGCTAAATCAGCCCCAGCATTTT	CASSYELNQPQHF
-	TRBJ1-6	TRBV21-1	-	TGTGCCAGCAGCCGATTCAGCGCAGAGGATTCACCCCTCCACTTT	CASSRFSAEDSPLHF
-	TRBJ1-3	TRBV11-2	-	TGTGCCAGCAGGCCGACAGGTTCTGGAAACACCATATATTTT	CASRPTGSGNTIYF
-	TRBJ1-5	TRBV6-5	-	TGTGCCAGCAGCCTTGGGGGGGCCGGCCAGCCCCAGCATTTT	CASSLGGAGQPQHF
-	TRBJ2-1	TRBV29-1	-	TGCAGCGTTGAACCCGGGTACAATGAGCAGTTCTTC	CSVEPGYNEQFF
-	TRBJ1-1	TRBV5-1	-	TGCGCCAGCAGCTCCGAGCTAGGAACTGAAGCTTTCTTT	CASSSELGTEAFF
TRBD1	TRBJ1-1	TRBV27	-	TGTGCCAGCAGTTTACGGACAGGAACTGAAGCTTTCTTT	CASSLRTGTEAFF
-	TRBJ1-6	TRBV5-6	few	TGTGCCAGCAGCTTGCCACCGGGCGGGATGGAGTTT	CASSLPPGGMEF
TRBD1	TRBJ1-2	TRBV10-3	-	TGTGCCATCGGGCTCGGGACGGGACAGGGTAATGGCTACACCTTC	CAIGLGTGQGNGYTF
TRBD1	TRBJ2-1	TRBV5-4	once	TGTGCCAGCAGCTTGTCAGGGGGCACCTACAATGAGCAGTTCTTC	CASSLSGGTYNEQFF
TRBD2	TRBJ2-3	TRBV7-9	-	TGTGCCAGCAGCTCCGAGGGAGGGTACACAGATACGCAGTATTTT	CASSSEGGYTDTQYF
-	TRBJ1-2	TRBV7-9	-	TGTGCCAGCAGCGGGCTGGGCCAAGGGGACTATGGCTACACCTTC	CASSGLGQGDYGYTF
-	TRBJ1-2	TRBV7-2	few	TGTGCCAGCAGCTCCCAGGGCAACTACTATGGCTACACCTTC	CASSSQGNYYGYTF
-	TRBJ1-1	TRBV3-1/TRBV3-2	once	TGTGCCAGCAGCCAACGTCTCGGGAGCACTGAAGCTTTCTTT	CASSQRLGSTEAFF
TRBD1	TRBJ2-2	TRBV11-1	-	TGTGCCAGCAGCCTCGGACAGGGGTTTTACACCGGGGAGCTGTTTTTT	CASSLGQGFYTGELFF
TRBD1	TRBJ1-1	TRBV7-2	-	TGTGCCAGCACCGTACGACAGGGGCTGATTGAAGCTTTCTTT	CASTVRQGLIEAFF
TRBD1	TRBJ1-1	TRBV10-1	-	TGCGCCAGCAGTCCCCCTGGGACCGGGACAGGCCAAGCTTTCTTT	CASSPPGTGTGQAFF
-	TRBJ1-1	TRBV28	once	TGTGCCAGCAGTCGGGTTACTGAAGCTTTCTTT	CASSRVTEAFF